The text below deals with one T cell receptor (beta chain). The sample's time point: pretreatment peripheral blood. This sample was taken from a study of PD-L1 blockade in urothelial cancer. The protocol was immunoSEQ multiplex PCR, while the TCRdb copy is restricted to in-frame clones and leaves out a portion. This sample has about 95,000 clones, with around 86% found just once. The input for sequencing was PBMCs, taken around atezolizumab (anti-PD-L1) treatment. This clonotype was sampled from a man between 60 and 75 years old with urothelial cancer.

CDR3 nucleotide sequence: TGTGCCAGCAGCCGCGGCCCGGGAACTGAAGCTTTCTTT. Translated, it gives CASSRGPGTEAFF. The chain has TRBV7-3 and TRBJ1-1; D is undetermined. Trimming stripped 5 bases from V and 5 bases from J, with 12 bases between. Germline V CDR1 and CDR2: SGHTA, FQGTGA. The CDR3 covers 13 residues.